Following are 9 T cell receptor beta chains from one sample sequenced in a study of beta chain features in type 1 diabetes. Expressed TCRB transcripts were sequenced because the isolated RNA had all been reverse transcribed beforehand. Sequencing used immunoSEQ multiplex PCR; TCRdb keeps in-frame clones, though not all of them. The sample gives 130,000 or so clones, nearly 9.5% of which show up once; around 0.7% is in the top ten. Sample: central memory CD4+ T cells from blood. The receptors shown here come from a man aged 18 to 35 in good health.

This chain joins TRBV11-3 and TRBJ2-1, with 7 bases fitting TRBD2. Trimming cost V 8 bases and J 8 bases; bases outside gene matches: 6. There are 12 residues in the CDR3. Germline V CDR1 and CDR2: SGHNT, YENEEA. The CDR3 sequence is CASGTGGHEQFF. The CDR3 coding sequence is TGTGCCAGCGGGACGGGGGGTCATGAGCAGTTCTTC.

This clone turned up a few times. The V call is TRBV5-4, the J call TRBJ2-7, with TRBD2 as a possible D gene (6 bases). CDR1 and CDR2 (germline): SGHNT, YYREEE (reference sequence). Trimming stripped 5 bases from V and 2 bases from J, with 14 bases between. CDR3 size: 14 residues. The DNA of the CDR3 is TGTGCCAGCAGTGCCTCGGGGGTGACCTACGAGCAGTACTTC. Translated, it gives CASSASGVTYEQYF.

J is TRBJ1-6 and V is TRBV6-5, with 7 bases that match TRBD1. With V trimmed by 6 bases and J by 7 bases, 6 bases remained unmatched. The germline gives CDR1 MNHEY, CDR2 SVGAGI. The length of the CDR3 is 14 residues. The CDR3 here is CASRRTGLNSPLHF. For the CDR3, the DNA is TGTGCCAGCAGAAGGACAGGCCTCAATTCACCCCTCCACTTT.

This clone was seen more than once but under ten times. CDR3 amino acids: CASSTRTGSYNEQFF. In DNA form, the CDR3 reads TGTGCCAGCAGCACCAGGACAGGTTCATACAATGAGCAGTTCTTC. The chain links TRBV6-5 to TRBJ2-1; TRBD1 aligns across 7 bases. V shed 6 bases, J shed 4 bases, and the junction held 9 bases outside the gene matches. The length of the CDR3 is 15 residues. From germline, CDR1 is MNHEY and CDR2 SVGAGI.

This chain uses TRBV6-6 with TRBJ1-2, with 7 nucleotides matching TRBD1. Germline CDR1 reads MNHNY; CDR2 reads SVGAGI (reference sequence). The CDR3 loop spans 14 amino acids. After removal of 0 bases from V and 4 bases from J, the junction contained 2 bases not matched to a gene. The CDR3 DNA reads as TGTGCCAGCAGTTACTCGACAGGGACCTATGGCTACACCTTC. Translated, it gives CASSYSTGTYGYTF.

The chain has TRBV4-1 and TRBJ2-7; tentatively, D is TRBD2 (6 bases). V dropped 4 bases and J dropped 0 bases, with 16 bases sitting between them. Germline V lookup: CDR1 MGHRA, CDR2 YSYEKL. The CDR3 has 16 residues. CDR3 bases: TGCGCCAGCAGCCCACCCGCACGGGGGAGCTCCTACGAGCAGTACTTC. Its translation: CASSPPARGSSYEQYF.

On this clone: Being one base from a much bigger clone, this may be a read error. The rearrangement links TRBV7-3 to TRBJ2-3, with TRBD1 identical over 10 bases. The V segment lost 5 bases and the J segment 3 bases; nucleotides outside the gene matches: 2. The germline gives CDR1 SGHTA, CDR2 FQGTGA. The CDR3 consists of 14 residues. CDR3 nucleotides: TGTGCCAGCAGCCCGGGACAGGGGACAGATACGCAGTATTTT. This encodes CASSPGQGTDTQYF.

This clone was observed a handful of times. This chain joins TRBV4-1 and TRBJ2-2; 8 positions match TRBD2. CDR3 length: 17 amino acids. V lost 1 base to trimming and J lost 6 bases; unmatched junction nucleotides: 10. CDR1 and CDR2 from the germline V gene are MGHRA and YSYEKL. CDR3 in amino acids: CASSQVDMGLVAGELFF. The CDR3 DNA reads TGCGCCAGCAGCCAAGTAGATATGGGACTAGTTGCCGGGGAGCTGTTTTTT.

The chain links TRBV7-9 to TRBJ2-1; no firm D call. The germline gives CDR1 SEHNR, CDR2 FQNEAQ (reference sequence). This CDR3 is built from 12 residues. Trimming left V 5 bases short and J 12 bases short, with 14 bases between. The CDR3 region has the DNA TGTGCCAGCAGCCCTAGGCTGACGGGGCAGTTCTTC. Translating it yields CASSPRLTGQFF.